Shown below are 21 T cell receptor beta chains from a single sample sequenced in a study of T-cell reconstitution after alpha-beta-depleted transplantation in children. During its preparation, the TCRbeta library received unique molecular identifiers. MiXCR was run by TCRdb on the PCR reads, yielding one entry per CDR3 protein. The sample shows fewer than 450,000 distinct CDR3 sequences, roughly 15% of them seen only once. Source: PBMCs, mostly from graft donor cells, taken 360 days after TCRalphabeta/CD19-depleted stem cell transplant. The receptors were sampled from a male patient between 2 and 9 years old who had a stem cell transplant for acute lymphoblastic leukemia, so the T cells may come from the graft donor.

Concerning this clonotype: The junction differs from germline at one of its ends, possibly a read error. CDR3 in amino acids: CASSLGASGSLSF. CDR3 bases: TGTGCTAGCAGCTTAGGGGCTAGCGGGAGTTTAAGCTTC. J is TRBJ2-5 and V is TRBV7-7, with 10 bases matching TRBD2. The germline gives CDR1 SSHAT, CDR2 FNYEAQ (reference sequence). The CDR3 runs 13 residues.

The sample holds many counts of this clonotype. This chain links TRBV4-3 with TRBJ2-2, with D maybe TRBD2 (5 bases). This CDR3 is built from 15 residues. Trimming removed 4 bases from V and 4 bases from J, with 13 bases in between. The germline V gene has CDR1 LGHNA and CDR2 YSLEER. CDR3 in DNA: TGCGCCAGCAGCCTCGTGGGAGAGGGCACCGGGGAGCTGTTTTTT. It translates to CASSLVGEGTGELFF.

The chain combines TRBV11-1 with TRBJ2-7; 7 nucleotides align to TRBD1. V dropped 5 bases and J dropped 2; count of bases not matched to a gene: 9. The CDR3 has 15 residues. Germline V gene lookup returns CDR1 SGHAT and CDR2 FQDESV (reference sequence). The CDR3 sequence: CASSGRTGVPYEQYF. In nucleotides, the CDR3 is TGTGCCAGCAGCGGGCGGACAGGAGTCCCCTACGAGCAGTACTTC.

The chain carries TRBV7-8 and TRBJ2-7, with no clear D. Deletions cut 5 bases from V and 6 bases from J, with 11 bases between. Germline V gene sequence: CDR1 SGHVS, CDR2 FQNEAQ. The CDR3 is 12 residues long. The DNA for the CDR3 is TGTGCCAGCAGCAAGCGTCCCGGCGAGCAGTACTTC. Its protein is CASSKRPGEQYF.

This chain's CDR3 is CAISYRNNEQFF. In nucleotides, the CDR3 is TGTGCCATCAGTTACAGGAACAATGAGCAGTTCTTC. The rearrangement joins TRBV10-3 to TRBJ2-1, with D perhaps TRBD1 (5 bases). The ends were cut back, 5 bases at V and 5 bases at J, with 7 bases in the middle. Germline assignment: CDR1 ENHRY and CDR2 SYGVKD. The CDR3 length is 12 residues.

This clonotype was counted ten times or more. The rearrangement joins TRBV7-2 to TRBJ2-7; D gene ambiguous. CDR1 is SGHTA and CDR2 is FQGNSA in the germline V gene. Between the trimmed V and J ends, which lost 2 bases and 9 bases, there was a span of 14 bases. The CDR3 length is 13 residues. The CDR3 sequence: CASSLLELSVQYF. DNA of the CDR3: TGTGCCAGCAGCTTATTGGAGTTATCTGTGCAGTACTTC.

The chain combines TRBV14 with TRBJ1-5; D might be TRBD1 (6 bases). Trimming took off 4 bases at V and 7 bases at J, with 14 bases between the two ends. This CDR3 has 14 amino acids. Looked up from germline, CDR1 is SGHDN and CDR2 is FVKESK. The CDR3 protein is CASSPAGVGQPQHF. CDR3 in DNA: TGTGCCAGCAGCCCGGCAGGGGTGGGACAGCCCCAGCATTTT. The whole variable domain, filled in from reference TRBV14 and TRBJ1-5, reads EAGVTQFPSHSVIEKGQTVTLRCDPISGHDNLYWYRRVMGKEIKFLLHFVKESKQDESGMPNNRFLAERTGGTYSTLKVQPAELEDSGVYFCASSPAGVGQPQHFGDGTRLSIL.

There are many counts of this clonotype. The V gene is TRBV4-3, the J gene TRBJ2-7; weak D call: TRBD2 (6 bases). This CDR3 region has 16 residues. V gave up 3 bases and J gave up 0 bases, with 15 bases separating them. Germline V CDR1 and CDR2: LGHNA, YSLEER. In DNA form, the CDR3 reads TGCGCCAGCAGCCAGGGGAGGCCCCACGCCTCCTACGAGCAGTACTTC. Its translation: CASSQGRPHASYEQYF.

This clonotype was counted at least ten times. The J gene is TRBJ2-7, the V gene TRBV6-5, with D unclear. This CDR3 region has 13 residues. CDR1 MNHEY and CDR2 SVGAGI come from the germline V gene. Trimming left V 2 bases short and J 1 base short, with 6 bases between. Here the CDR3 DNA reads TGTGCCAGCAGTTACCGGGTTTCCTACGAGCAGTACTTC. This sequence encodes CASSYRVSYEQYF.

This clonotype was seen a few times. The rearrangement uses TRBV4-3 and TRBJ1-5; no clear D. The CDR3 has 18 residues. Trimming took off 1 base at V and 1 base at J, with 17 bases between the two ends. Germline loops: CDR1 LGHNA, CDR2 YSLEER. CDR3 loop: CASSQAQWGSRSNQPQHF. CDR3 coding DNA: TGCGCCAGCAGCCAAGCCCAGTGGGGATCGAGGAGCAATCAGCCCCAGCATTTT.

V gene TRBV7-2 combines with J gene TRBJ2-7; 10 nucleotides match TRBD1. With 1 base clipped from V and 4 bases from J, the junction kept 13 bases outside the gene matches. CDR1 SGHTA and CDR2 FQGNSA come from the germline V gene. The CDR3 is 18 residues long. The CDR3 DNA reads as TGTGCCAGCAGCTTAGAAGGGTATCCGGGACAGGGGCCTTACGAGCAGTACTTC. As protein: CASSLEGYPGQGPYEQYF.

The chain couples TRBV29-1 to TRBJ2-7; the D is unclear. The V gene's germline CDR1 is SQVTM and CDR2 ANQGSEA. The V and J ends lost 0 bases and 6 bases respectively, with 15 bases between them. The CDR3 is 14 amino acids. DNA for the CDR3: TGCAGCGTTGAAGATCGGAACACTGGTGGCGAGCAGTACTTC. This gives the protein CSVEDRNTGGEQYF.

This clonotype was recorded a few times. The chain joins TRBV10-3 to TRBJ1-2; D is uncertain. The CDR3 consists of 11 residues. Trimming took 8 bases from V and 0 from J, leaving 4 bases between them. Per germline, CDR1 ENHRY and CDR2 SYGVKD. The CDR3 sequence is CAISANYGYTF. The CDR3 bases are TGTGCCATCTCAGCTAACTATGGCTACACCTTC.

This clonotype was observed a few times. The rearrangement links TRBV3-1 to TRBJ1-5; 8 bases are shared with TRBD1. The CDR3 spans 20 residues. The ends lost 0 bases at V and 0 bases at J; junction bases unmatched: 13. Germline CDR1 is LGHDT and CDR2 is YNNKEL (reference sequence). CDR3 in amino acids: CASSQDTDRGWAYSNQPQHF. CDR3 nucleotides: TGTGCCAGCAGCCAAGATACCGACAGGGGATGGGCTTATAGCAATCAGCCCCAGCATTTT.

This clonotype appeared a few times. The rearrangement uses TRBV7-2 and TRBJ2-7, with 7 bases identical to TRBD1. Germline V gene sequence: CDR1 SGHTA, CDR2 FQGNSA. The ends lost 5 bases at V and 3 bases at J; junction bases unmatched: 10. The CDR3 loop spans 15 amino acids. The CDR3 nucleotides are TGTGCCAGCAGCGTAGAGACAGGGACCCGCTACGAGCAGTACTTC. Encoded protein: CASSVETGTRYEQYF.

This clonotype was recorded a few times. This chain uses TRBV10-3 with TRBJ2-7, with unresolved D. The ends were cut back, 2 bases at V and 3 bases at J, with 2 bases in the middle. The CDR3 contains 11 residues. CDR1 and CDR2 (germline): ENHRY, SYGVKD. The DNA for the CDR3 is TGTGCCATCAGTGAGAACTACGAGCAGTACTTC. Amino acids: CAISENYEQYF.

The chain recombines TRBV6-5 with TRBJ1-2, with TRBD1 matching over 9 bases. Germline CDR1 is MNHEY and CDR2 is SVGAGI. This CDR3 has 12 residues. The ends lost 8 bases at V and 8 bases at J; junction bases unmatched: 6. The CDR3 loop is CASQTGGSGYTF. The CDR3, as DNA: TGTGCCAGCCAGACAGGGGGGTCCGGCTACACCTTC.

This clonotype was counted between two and nine times. The chain couples TRBV5-4 to TRBJ2-1, with D perhaps TRBD1 (5 bases). Trimming took off 6 bases at V and 9 bases at J, with 16 bases between the two ends. The CDR3 has 13 residues. Germline-derived CDR1 and CDR2 are SGHNT and YYREEE (reference sequence). CDR3 amino acids: CASIPGNHGEQFF. The CDR3, as DNA: TGTGCCAGCATACCAGGGAATCATGGTGAGCAGTTCTTC.

This clonotype has at least ten counts. This rearrangement joins TRBV12-3 or TRBV12-4 to TRBJ2-1; the D is unclear. Between the trimmed V and J ends, which lost 2 bases and 6 bases, there was a span of 8 bases. CDR3 length: 13 amino acids. The CDR3 sequence is CASSLIERNEQFF. The CDR3 DNA reads TGTGCCAGCAGTTTAATTGAGCGCAATGAGCAGTTCTTC.

Only a few counts were recorded for this clonotype. V and J are TRBV5-1 and TRBJ1-2; 8 bases line up with TRBD1. V shed 4 bases, J shed 4 bases, and the junction held 3 bases outside the gene matches. From germline, CDR1 is SGHRS and CDR2 YFSETQ. This CDR3 has 13 residues. CDR3 residues: CASSRDRPYGYTF. In nucleotides, the CDR3 is TGCGCCAGCAGCCGGGACAGGCCCTATGGCTACACCTTC.

This clonotype was detected only a few times. V usage is TRBV29-1 and J usage is TRBJ2-3; D remains ambiguous. The CDR3 totals 13 residues. Germline values: CDR1 SQVTM, CDR2 ANQGSEA. V shed 3 bases and J shed 2 bases, with 9 bases lying between them. CDR3 region: CSVESTYTDTQYF. The DNA of the CDR3 is TGCAGCGTTGAGTCCACCTACACAGATACGCAGTATTTT.